The 31 T cell receptor beta chains presented below share a single source sample, sequenced in a study of lymphopenia after photon versus proton radiotherapy (dated 2019 in TCRdb). Library prep was done by the immunoSEQ multiplex PCR assay. Imported from immuneACCESS, the table was reduced by TCRdb to in-frame sequences with V and J called. These copies leave out some clones; in studies compared against another copy, an unresolved V gene accounts for under half, and the cause of the remainder is not known. Counted in this sample were about 17,000 clones; approximately 80% of them appeared once. The ten largest clones capture around 20% of the sample. The sequencing used peripheral blood, collected from a patient treated with proton-based radiotherapy. The receptors originated from a man in his 70s with pancreatic cancer.

This chain links TRBV21-1 with TRBJ2-3; TRBD2, the table's D call, lacks a check against the DNA. TRBV21-1 corresponds to a pseudogene. This CDR3 comprises 19 residues. In DNA, the CDR3 is TGTGCCAGCAGCAAAGACCCTAGCGGGGGGCCTATTAGCACAGATACGCAGTATTTT. Amino acids: CASSKDPSGGPISTDTQYF.

The CDR3: CATSRDRDRGNSPLHF. CDR3 sequence (DNA): TGTGCCACCAGCAGAGATAGGGACAGGGGAAATTCACCCCTCCACTTT. J is TRBJ1-6 and V is TRBV15; TRBD1 matches at 10 bases. With V trimmed by 0 bases and J by 7 bases, 3 bases remained unmatched. The CDR3 has 16 residues. Per germline, CDR1 LNHNV and CDR2 YYDKDF (reference sequence).

The V and J genes are TRBV6-1 and TRBJ1-2; tentative D call: TRBD1 (5 bases). This CDR3 is built from 14 residues. Germline CDR1 and CDR2: MNHNS and SASEGT. Trimming pared 1 base from V and 4 bases from J, leaving 10 bases between. The CDR3 DNA sequence: TGTGCCAGCAGTGAAGGAGACAGTGGCTATGGCTACACCTTC. It yields the protein CASSEGDSGYGYTF.

This chain connects TRBV9 to TRBJ1-1; D is unclear. In germline, CDR1 is SGDLS, CDR2 YYNGEE. This CDR3 region has 13 residues. Trimming took off 0 bases at V and 0 bases at J, with 3 bases between the two ends. The CDR3 DNA reads as TGTGCCAGCAGCGTAGTCATGAACACTGAAGCTTTCTTT. Protein product: CASSVVMNTEAFF.

J is TRBJ1-2 and V is TRBV15; D unclear. CDR1 LNHNV and CDR2 YYDKDF come from the germline V gene (reference sequence). This CDR3 has 15 amino acids. V was shortened by 1 base and J by 3 bases, with 12 bases between the two germline ends. CDR3 DNA sequence: TGTGCCACCAGCAGAGTCGGGTCGGACGACTATGGCTACACCTTC. This codes for CATSRVGSDDYGYTF.

The chain uses TRBV7-6 and TRBJ1-2; a possible D gene is TRBD1 (6 bases). V lost 1 base and J 7 bases, leaving 13 bases between the germline ends. Looked up from germline, CDR1 is SGHVS and CDR2 is FNYEAQ. The CDR3 runs to 14 residues. The CDR3 region is CASSLDPGVGGYTF. The CDR3 DNA reads as TGTGCCAGCAGCTTAGACCCAGGGGTCGGTGGCTACACCTTC.

The rearrangement uses TRBV29-1 and TRBJ1-5, with 8 bases matching TRBD1. Germline assignment: CDR1 SQVTM and CDR2 ANQGSEA. J was trimmed by 5 bases and V by 4 bases; bases with no gene match: 4. This CDR3 has 13 residues. Here the CDR3 DNA reads TGCAGCGTTGCACAGGGGGGGGATCAGCCCCAGCATTTT. Its protein product is CSVAQGGDQPQHF.

The chain is built from TRBV2 and TRBJ2-1; no clear D gene. The CDR3 runs to 11 residues. Germline CDR1 reads SNHLY; CDR2 reads FYNNEI. V was pared by 8 bases and J by 6 bases, with 8 bases between. The CDR3 spells CASLDANEQFF. For the CDR3, the DNA is TGTGCCAGCCTAGACGCCAATGAGCAGTTCTTC.

The chain recombines TRBV5-1 with TRBJ1-4; D call uncertain. This CDR3 has 14 residues. V was cut by 4 bases and J by 0 bases, with 7 bases left in between. The germline CDR1 and CDR2 sequences are SGHRS and YFSETQ. The DNA for the CDR3 is TGCGCCAGCAGCGCTGACACAACTAATGAAAAACTGTTTTTT. Encoded protein: CASSADTTNEKLFF.

V is TRBV5-1 and J is TRBJ2-5; no definite D call. The CDR3 covers 15 residues. The germline CDR1 and CDR2 sequences are SGHRS and YFSETQ. V dropped 7 bases and J dropped 5 bases, with 21 bases sitting between them. The CDR3 is CASYPAPPLRETQYF. CDR3 DNA: TGCGCCAGCTACCCAGCTCCCCCGCTCCGGGAGACCCAGTACTTC.

The chain employs TRBV27 and TRBJ1-5; possible D gene TRBD1, 6 bases. The CDR3 loop spans 13 amino acids. Trimming removed 5 bases at V and 6 bases at J, with 11 bases between. Germline V CDR1 and CDR2: MNHEY, SMNVEV (reference sequence). The CDR3 protein is CASSGGGLQPQHF. The CDR3 bases are TGTGCCAGCAGTGGGGGGGGCCTTCAGCCCCAGCATTTT.

V is TRBV29-1 and J is TRBJ2-1; the match to TRBD1 covers 10 bases. The germline V gene encodes CDR1 SQVTM and CDR2 ANQGSEA. V lost 7 bases to trimming and J lost 4 bases; unmatched junction nucleotides: 10. The CDR3 covers 15 residues. CDR3 DNA: TGCAGCGCAAGACCGGGACAGGGGATATACAATGAGCAGTTCTTC. It is translated as CSARPGQGIYNEQFF.

Comment on this clone: In the same sample, other DNA sequences code for this CDR3. CDR3 DNA sequence: TGTGCCAGCAGCTTAGGTGGACCGGGCAATCAGCCCCAGCATTTT. It yields the protein CASSLGGPGNQPQHF. The chain links TRBV13 to TRBJ1-5, with D unresolved. CDR3 length: 15 residues. Trimming cost V 0 bases and J 2 bases, with 8 bases left between them. CDR1 and CDR2 (germline): PRHDT, FYEKMQ (reference sequence).

This clone showed up just once. The chain combines TRBV6-1 with TRBJ1-5; D is ambiguous. The CDR3 spans 13 residues. Looked up from germline, CDR1 is MNHNS and CDR2 is SASEGT. Trimming cost V 8 bases and J 1 base, with 9 bases left between them. CDR3 sequence reads: CASGRESNQPQHF. CDR3 coding DNA: TGTGCCAGCGGACGGGAGAGCAATCAGCCCCAGCATTTT.

The chain recombines TRBV5-1 with TRBJ2-7; D may be TRBD1 or TRBD2 (5 bases each). The CDR3 runs to 14 residues. Germline loops: CDR1 SGHRS, CDR2 YFSETQ. Trimming cost V 0 bases and J 3 bases, with 10 bases left between them. The CDR3 sequence: CASSLAEGLYEQYF. The CDR3, as DNA: TGCGCCAGCAGCTTGGCCGAGGGGCTCTACGAGCAGTACTTC.

This rearrangement joins TRBV30 to TRBJ1-2; 8 nucleotides match TRBD1. Germline CDR1 reads GTSNPN; CDR2 reads SVGIG (reference sequence). There are 12 residues in the CDR3. Germline trimming cut 5 bases from V and 4 bases from J; bases unmatched to any gene: 3. As DNA, the CDR3 is TGTGCCTGGTTAGGGACAGGCTATGGCTACACCTTC. This encodes CAWLGTGYGYTF.

The chain uses TRBV11-1 and TRBJ2-7; D not resolved. The CDR3 consists of 11 residues. The V and J ends lost 0 bases and 4 bases respectively, with 1 base between them. Germline assignment: CDR1 SGHAT and CDR2 FQDESV (reference sequence). CDR3 amino acids: CASSLAYEQYF. The DNA for the CDR3 is TGTGCCAGCAGCTTAGCTTACGAGCAGTACTTC.

The J gene is TRBJ1-1, the V gene TRBV6-5, with D perhaps TRBD1 (6 bases). V shed 5 bases and J shed 2 bases, with 15 bases lying between them. CDR3 length equals 15 residues. CDR1 and CDR2 from the germline V gene are MNHEY and SVGAGI. The CDR3 region is CASSPQGQLNTEAFF. The CDR3 DNA is TGTGCCAGCAGTCCCCAAGGACAGCTTAACACTGAAGCTTTCTTT.

This clone was detected once. The rearrangement links TRBV6-6 to TRBJ2-3; D possibly uses TRBD1 or TRBD2 (5 bases each). Germline CDR1 MNHNY, CDR2 SVGAGI (reference sequence). Trimming removed 0 bases at V and 2 bases at J, with 12 bases between. The CDR3 is 16 amino acids. CDR3 coding DNA: TGTGCCAGCAGTTACTCGTCCCCCGGGACCACAGATACGCAGTATTTT. Its protein product is CASSYSSPGTTDTQYF.

The rearrangement joins TRBV27 to TRBJ2-4; 9 nucleotides line up with TRBD2. This CDR3 is built from 12 residues. With V trimmed by 6 bases and J by 9 bases, 3 bases remained unmatched. Looked up from germline, CDR1 is MNHEY and CDR2 is SMNVEV (reference sequence). CDR3: CASRTAGGIQYF. The CDR3 nucleotides are TGTGCCAGCAGGACAGCGGGAGGCATTCAGTACTTC.

The chain combines TRBV10-1 with TRBJ1-1; 10 bases match TRBD1. This CDR3 has 14 residues. Trimming cost V 3 bases and J 3 bases; bases outside gene matches: 1. Per the germline V gene, CDR1 is WNHNN and CDR2 is SYGVQD (reference sequence). The CDR3 nucleotides are TGCGCCAGCAGTGAAGGGACAGGGGACACTGAAGCTTTCTTT. Protein sequence: CASSEGTGDTEAFF.

The CDR3 reads CASSLRGGAVQPQHF. The CDR3 DNA is TGTGCCAGCAGTTTGAGGGGAGGGGCAGTTCAGCCCCAGCATTTT. The V gene is TRBV6-5, the J gene TRBJ1-5; possibly TRBD1 for D (5 bases). The ends were cut back, 4 bases at V and 6 bases at J, with 16 bases in the middle. Germline values: CDR1 MNHEY, CDR2 SVGAGI. This CDR3 has 15 amino acids.

CDR3 in DNA: TGTGCCATCAGTAATCCGGGACAGGGAACGGCCTACGAGCAGTACTTC. It translates to CAISNPGQGTAYEQYF. V gene TRBV10-3 combines with J gene TRBJ2-5; 9 bases align to TRBD1. The J call may be incorrect, as the DNA end agrees better with TRBJ2-7. The germline CDR1 and CDR2 sequences are ENHRY and SYGVKD. This CDR3 spans 16 amino acids.

The rearrangement links TRBV9 to TRBJ2-3, with 12 bases that match TRBD2. The CDR3 spans 16 residues. Germline CDR1 is SGDLS and CDR2 is YYNGEE. J lost 0 bases, V lost 3 bases, and 2 bases had no gene match. The CDR3 loop is CASSGTSGVSTDTQYF. Written as DNA, the CDR3 is TGTGCCAGCAGCGGGACTAGCGGGGTTAGCACAGATACGCAGTATTTT.

The CDR3 loop reads CASSLQGGGQETQYF. The CDR3 DNA is TGCGCCAGCAGCCTCCAGGGGGGAGGGCAAGAGACCCAGTACTTC. The V call is TRBV4-1, the J call TRBJ2-5, with D perhaps matching TRBD1 or TRBD2 (7 bases each). The ends were cut back, 4 bases at V and 2 bases at J, with 14 bases in the middle. CDR1 MGHRA and CDR2 YSYEKL come from the germline V gene. CDR3 length: 15 amino acids.

The chain couples TRBV7-2 to TRBJ1-5, with TRBD1 identical over 7 bases. Trimming at V came to 3 bases and at J to 6 bases, leaving 17 bases not matched to a gene. The CDR3 has 18 amino acids. CDR1 is SGHTA, CDR2 FQGNSA, per germline. CDR3 residues: CASSFGSFRNRGAQPQHF. The CDR3, as DNA: TGTGCCAGCAGCTTTGGTTCTTTCCGTAACAGGGGAGCTCAGCCCCAGCATTTT.

V is TRBV12-5 and J is TRBJ1-3; the D is unclear. V lost 7 bases and J lost 1, with 5 bases in between. Germline CDR1 is LGHNT and CDR2 is FRNRAP. The CDR3 is 12 amino acids. In DNA, the CDR3 is TGTGCTAGTGAACAGTCTGGAAACACCATATATTTT. Translated: CASEQSGNTIYF.

The chain uses TRBV30 and TRBJ2-5; 7 nucleotides line up with TRBD2. The germline V gene has CDR1 GTSNPN and CDR2 SVGIG (reference sequence). Trimming removed 4 bases from V and 5 bases from J; junction bases left unmatched: 10. This CDR3 contains 14 residues. This CDR3 is CAWTEGLVGETQYF. The CDR3 DNA follows: TGTGCCTGGACGGAAGGACTAGTTGGGGAGACCCAGTACTTC.

The chain carries TRBV6-1 and TRBJ1-1; 10 bases fit TRBD1. V lost 4 bases and J lost 5; bases outside the gene matches: 7. This CDR3 contains 15 residues. The germline gives CDR1 MNHNS, CDR2 SASEGT. The CDR3 loop reads CASSASTGGRTEAFF. The CDR3 DNA reads as TGTGCCAGCAGTGCTTCGACAGGGGGCAGGACTGAAGCTTTCTTT.

This clone was counted a few times. The genes are TRBV11-2 and TRBJ2-1; tentative D call: TRBD2 (7 bases). Between the trimmed V and J ends, which lost 3 bases and 4 bases, there was a span of 13 bases. The germline gives CDR1 SGHAT, CDR2 FQNNGV. The CDR3 covers 15 residues. The CDR3 sequence is CASSFLAGAYNEQFF. CDR3 coding DNA: TGTGCCAGCAGCTTTCTCGCGGGGGCTTACAATGAGCAGTTCTTC.

This clone is a singleton in its sample. V is TRBV29-1 and J is TRBJ1-3; D gene uncertain. Looked up from germline, CDR1 is SQVTM and CDR2 is ANQGSEA. CDR3 length: 14 residues. Trimming removed 8 bases at V and 1 base at J, with 15 bases between. The CDR3 coding sequence is TGCAGCTCATCCTTTGCGGGGTCTGGAAACACCATATATTTT. Residues: CSSSFAGSGNTIYF.